A selection of T cell receptor beta chains follows, all from one sample in a study of cytomegalovirus exposure and HLA in healthy donors. TCRdb's copy holds only in-frame clones and misses some; the assay was immunoSEQ multiplex PCR. Recorded for this sample: more than 110,000 clones. Sequenced material: PBMCs. The receptors here all came from a man aged 40-50 years in good health and CMV-seronegative. Both conserved end residues are part of each CDR3. D genes are given only for firm matches.

cdr3_aa	cdr3_nt	v_call	cdr3_length	j_call	d_call
CAGRDRRGTGELFF	TGTGCCGGACGCGACCGGAGGGGCACCGGGGAGCTGTTTTTT	TRBV19	14	TRBJ2-2	-
CASSPRDWGQSPLHF	TGTGCCAGCAGCCCTCGCGACTGGGGGCAATCACCCCTCCACTTT	TRBV7-2	15	TRBJ1-6	-
CASRGGYNTANYGYTF	TGTGCCAGTAGGGGAGGATATAATACTGCTAACTATGGCTACACCTTC	TRBV19	16	TRBJ1-2	-
CASSQESRAFF	TGTGCCAGCAGCCAAGAGAGTAGAGCTTTCTTT	TRBV4-2	11	TRBJ1-1	-
CASSSPGVGELFF	TGTGCCAGCAGCTCCCCAGGGGTCGGGGAGCTGTTTTTT	TRBV7-2	13	TRBJ2-2	-
CASSLGDRTPETQYF	TGTGCCAGCAGCTTAGGGGACAGAACACCAGAGACCCAGTACTTC	TRBV7-2	15	TRBJ2-5	TRBD1
CASSRNMNTEAFF	TGCGCCAGCAGCCGTAATATGAACACTGAAGCTTTCTTT	TRBV4-3	13	TRBJ1-1	-
CASSLGRTGTDTQYF	TGTGCCAGCAGCTTGGGACGGACAGGGACGGATACGCAGTATTTT	TRBV5-4	15	TRBJ2-3	TRBD1
CASSEARLVYTGELFF	TGTGCCAGCAGTGAAGCGAGACTAGTCTACACCGGGGAGCTGTTTTTT	TRBV2	16	TRBJ2-2	-
CASNDYRGPTFEKLFF	TGTGCCAGCAACGACTACAGGGGGCCAACGTTTGAAAAACTGTTTTTT	TRBV6-6	16	TRBJ1-4	TRBD1
CASRFTENTEAFF	TGCGCCAGCAGATTCACAGAGAACACTGAAGCTTTCTTT	TRBV5-1	13	TRBJ1-1	-
CASSLGGLEETQYF	TGTGCCAGCAGCTTAGGGGGGCTTGAGGAGACCCAGTACTTC	TRBV7-6	14	TRBJ2-5	-
CASEGQGITDTQYF	TGTGCCAGCGAGGGGCAGGGGATAACAGATACGCAGTATTTT	TRBV2	14	TRBJ2-3	-
CASSLGLAGGLENEQFF	TGTGCCAGCAGCCTCGGACTAGCGGGGGGGCTGGAGAATGAGCAGTTCTTC	TRBV7-7	17	TRBJ2-1	TRBD2
CASSLAPQGMNTEAFF	TGCGCCAGCAGCTTGGCCCCGCAGGGGATGAACACTGAAGCTTTCTTT	TRBV5-1	16	TRBJ1-1	-
CASRRGGGLPDTQYF	TGTGCCAGCCGACGAGGGGGGGGCCTTCCAGATACGCAGTATTTT	TRBV11-3	15	TRBJ2-3	-